Shown below are 7 T cell receptor beta chains from a single sample sequenced in a study of response to subunit inactivated influenza vaccine. TCRdb analysed the RT-PCR reads with MiXCR anew, one entry per CDR3 protein. The sample contains about 650,000 distinct CDR3 sequences, approximately 15% of which appear only once. The input for sequencing was PBMCs from blood, taken about 14 days before vaccination. These TCRs come from a man over 45 who received an inactivated influenza vaccine.

V is TRBV20-1 and J is TRBJ2-3; D not resolved. This CDR3 is built from 12 residues. Trimming took 3 bases from V and 6 from J, leaving 10 bases between them. Germline lookup yields CDR1 DFQATT and CDR2 SNEGSKA (reference sequence). CDR3 sequence reads: CSARIAADTQYF. CDR3 DNA: TGCAGTGCTAGGATAGCCGCGGATACGCAGTATTTT.

This clonotype has more than one count but fewer than ten. The chain carries TRBV12-3 or TRBV12-4 and TRBJ2-1; 12 positions agree with TRBD2. The CDR3 totals 16 residues. V was clipped by 4 bases and J by 8 bases; unmatched bases: 9. Written as DNA, the CDR3 is TGTGCCAGCAGTTCACCGACTAGCGGGAGTGGTTATGAGCAGTTCTTC. Translating gives CASSSPTSGSGYEQFF.

The V gene is TRBV19, the J gene TRBJ1-4, with 7 bases identical to TRBD1. CDR3 length: 14 residues. Trimming at V came to 3 bases and at J to 16 bases, leaving 14 bases not matched to a gene. The V gene's germline CDR1 is LNHDA and CDR2 SQIVND (reference sequence). As DNA, the CDR3 is TGTGCCAGTAGTATTAGGGACAGCGCTCCGGTTCGGTTTTTT. Translated: CASSIRDSAPVRFF.

This clonotype was detected many times. This rearrangement joins TRBV5-5 to TRBJ1-2, with D uncertain. This CDR3 contains 13 residues. CDR1 SGHKS and CDR2 YYEKEE come from the germline V gene (reference sequence). V was clipped by 0 bases and J by 8 bases, with 11 bases between them. CDR3 sequence (DNA): TGTGCCAGCAGCTTGGTGATGGGCGGCGGCTACACCTTC. It translates to CASSLVMGGGYTF.

This clonotype was seen a few times. Here the CDR3 DNA reads TGCAGTGCCATATACCAACCGAAATTTAGGTCGAATACGCAGTATTTT. Translation gives CSAIYQPKFRSNTQYF. The chain employs TRBV20-1 and TRBJ2-3, with no clear D. Germline V gives CDR1 DFQATT, CDR2 SNEGSKA (reference sequence). The V and J ends lost 6 bases and 7 bases respectively, with 26 bases between them. The CDR3 totals 16 residues.

V gene TRBV7-2 combines with J gene TRBJ1-5, with D perhaps TRBD1 (5 bases). From germline, CDR1 is SGHTA and CDR2 FQGNSA. Trimming stripped 0 bases from V and 8 bases from J, with 11 bases between. The CDR3 extends over 14 amino acids. CDR3 DNA sequence: TGTGCCAGCAGCTTAGCGGGGGTTGTCGAGCCCCAGCATTTT. Translating it yields CASSLAGVVEPQHF. Full variable domain (rest looked up from reference TRBV7-2 and TRBJ1-5): GAGVSQSPSNKVTEKGKDVELRCDPISGHTALYWYRQSLGQGLEFLIYFQGNSAPDKSGLPSDRFSAERTGGSVSTLTIQRTQQEDSAVYLCASSLAGVVEPQHFGDGTRLSIL.

This clonotype showed up just a few times. The chain is built from TRBV18 and TRBJ2-7, with D possibly TRBD1 on 6 matching bases. With 3 bases removed from V and 3 bases from J, the gap between germline ends came to 12 bases. Germline V gene lookup returns CDR1 KGHSH and CDR2 LQKENI. The CDR3 sequence is 14 residues long. The DNA of the CDR3 is TGTGCCAGCTCACCCAACGACAGGTACTACGAGCAGTACTTC. It codes for CASSPNDRYYEQYF.